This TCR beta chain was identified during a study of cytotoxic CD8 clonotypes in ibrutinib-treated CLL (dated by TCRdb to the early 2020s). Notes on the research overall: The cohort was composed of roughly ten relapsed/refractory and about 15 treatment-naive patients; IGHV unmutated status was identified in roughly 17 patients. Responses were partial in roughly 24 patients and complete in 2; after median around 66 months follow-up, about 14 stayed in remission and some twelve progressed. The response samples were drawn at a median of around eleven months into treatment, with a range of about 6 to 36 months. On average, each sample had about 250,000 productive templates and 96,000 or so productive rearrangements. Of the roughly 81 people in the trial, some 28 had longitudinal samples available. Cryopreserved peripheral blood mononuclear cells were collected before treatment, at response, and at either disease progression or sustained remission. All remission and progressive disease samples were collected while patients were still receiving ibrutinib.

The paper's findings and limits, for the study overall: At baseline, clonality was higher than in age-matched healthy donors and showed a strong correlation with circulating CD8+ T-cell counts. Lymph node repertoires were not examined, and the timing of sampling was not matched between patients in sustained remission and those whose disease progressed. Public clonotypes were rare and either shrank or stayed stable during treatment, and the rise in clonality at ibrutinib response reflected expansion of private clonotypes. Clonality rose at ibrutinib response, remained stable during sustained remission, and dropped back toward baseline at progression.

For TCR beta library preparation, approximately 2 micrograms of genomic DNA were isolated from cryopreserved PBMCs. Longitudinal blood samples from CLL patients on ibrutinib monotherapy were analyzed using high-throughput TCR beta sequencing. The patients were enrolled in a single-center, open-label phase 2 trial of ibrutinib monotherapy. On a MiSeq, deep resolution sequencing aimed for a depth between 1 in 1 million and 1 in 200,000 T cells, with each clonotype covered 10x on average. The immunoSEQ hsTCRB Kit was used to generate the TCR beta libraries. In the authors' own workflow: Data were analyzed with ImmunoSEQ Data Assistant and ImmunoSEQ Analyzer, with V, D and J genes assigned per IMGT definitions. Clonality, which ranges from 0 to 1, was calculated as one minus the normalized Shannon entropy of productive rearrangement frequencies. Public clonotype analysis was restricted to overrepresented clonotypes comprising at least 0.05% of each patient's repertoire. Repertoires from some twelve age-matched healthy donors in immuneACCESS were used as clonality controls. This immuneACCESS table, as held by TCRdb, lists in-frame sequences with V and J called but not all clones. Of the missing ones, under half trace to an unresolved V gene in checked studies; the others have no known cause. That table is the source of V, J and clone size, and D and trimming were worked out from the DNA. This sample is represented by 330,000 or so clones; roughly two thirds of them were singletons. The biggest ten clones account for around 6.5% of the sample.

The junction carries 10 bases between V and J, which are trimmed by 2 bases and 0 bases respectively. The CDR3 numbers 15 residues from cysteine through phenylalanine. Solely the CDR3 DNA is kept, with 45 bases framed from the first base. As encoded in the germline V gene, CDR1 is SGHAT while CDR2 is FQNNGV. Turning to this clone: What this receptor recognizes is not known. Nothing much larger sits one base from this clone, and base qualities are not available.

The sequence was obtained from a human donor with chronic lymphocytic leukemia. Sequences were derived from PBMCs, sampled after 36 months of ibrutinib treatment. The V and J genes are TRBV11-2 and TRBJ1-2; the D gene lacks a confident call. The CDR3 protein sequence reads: CASSLMSWPNYGYTF. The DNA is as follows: TGTGCCAGCAGCTTAATGAGTTGGCCTAACTATGGCTACACCTTC.